This record concerns one T cell receptor (beta chain) sequence. Its antigen remains unidentified. The CDR3 runs to 15 residues. Trimming took 5 bases from V and 7 from J; bases not matched to a gene: 8. Germline CDR1 and CDR2: LNHNV and YYDKDF (reference sequence). The data belong to a study of T cells in lung cancer brain metastases. The protocol was immunoSEQ multiplex PCR, while the TCRdb copy is restricted to in-frame clones and leaves out a portion. This sample has about 5,000 clones, with about nine tenths found just once. Study observations and caveats: Effects of preoperative corticosteroids on T cell infiltration in brain metastases could not be controlled. Compared with paired primaries, brain metastases showed fewer unique productive clones (roughly 1,500 versus 4,600). Paired lesions shared few clones; most were lesion-specific (mean Morisita around 0.21).

The chain is built from TRBV15 and TRBJ2-5; 12 bases agree with TRBD2. This receptor was taken from a man between 65 and 85 years old with non-small cell lung cancer. The sample taken for sequencing was tumor tissue from the primary lung tumor. The CDR3 sequence: CATSLRLAGEGTQYF. The CDR3 nucleotides read TGTGCCACCAGCTTACGACTAGCGGGAGAAGGGACCCAGTACTTC. Combining the CDR3 with reference TRBV15 and TRBJ2-5 gives the whole variable domain DAMVIQNPRYQVTQFGKPVTLSCSQTLNHNVMYWYQQKSSQAPKLLFHYYDKDFNNEADTPDNFQSRRPNTSFCFLDIRSPGLGDTAMYLCATSLRLAGEGTQYFGPGTRLLVL.